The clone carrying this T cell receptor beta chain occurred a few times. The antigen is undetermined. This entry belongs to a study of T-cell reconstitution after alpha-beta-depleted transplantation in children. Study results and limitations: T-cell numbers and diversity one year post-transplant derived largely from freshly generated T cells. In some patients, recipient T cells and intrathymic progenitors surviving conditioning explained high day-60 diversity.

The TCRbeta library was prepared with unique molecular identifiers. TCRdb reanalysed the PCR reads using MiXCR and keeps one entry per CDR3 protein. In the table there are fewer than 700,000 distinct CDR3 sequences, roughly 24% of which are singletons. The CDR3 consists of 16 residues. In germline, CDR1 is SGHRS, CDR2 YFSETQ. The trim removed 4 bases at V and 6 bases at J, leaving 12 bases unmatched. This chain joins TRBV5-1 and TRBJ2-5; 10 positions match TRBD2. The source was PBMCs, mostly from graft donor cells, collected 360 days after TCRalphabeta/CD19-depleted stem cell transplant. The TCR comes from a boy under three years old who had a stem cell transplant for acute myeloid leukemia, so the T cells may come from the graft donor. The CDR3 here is CASSKEAGGLRKTQYF. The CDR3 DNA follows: TGCGCCAGCAGCAAAGAAGCGGGGGGGCTCCGAAAGACCCAGTACTTC.